This T cell receptor beta chain appears in the sequencing data of a study of PD-1 blockade in mismatch repair-deficient tumors. The time point was: approximately ten-day in vitro stimulation with candidate mutation-associated neoantigen peptide 1. This table comes from immunoSEQ multiplex PCR, and its TCRdb copy is limited to in-frame clones, with some not included. This sample carries 7,000 to 9,500 clones, about 90% of them seen once, and the ten largest clones take about 15%. This CDR3 contains 14 residues. The V and J ends lost 4 bases and 1 base, in that order; junction bases with no gene match: 4. Germline assignment: CDR1 GTSNPN and CDR2 SVGIG (reference sequence). Points on this clone: Its antigen is currently unknown.

This chain joins TRBV30 and TRBJ2-1; 7 nucleotides agree with TRBD2. The receptor was isolated from an adult with mismatch repair-deficient cancer. The sequencing here drew on cells cultured in vitro, taken from a patient treated with pembrolizumab. The CDR3, as DNA: TGTGCCTGGAAGGGCGGGAGTTCCTACAATGAGCAGTTCTTC. Translating it yields CAWKGGSSYNEQFF. Filled out from reference TRBV30 and TRBJ2-1, the complete variable domain reads SQTIHQWPATLVQPVGSPLSLECTVEGTSNPNLYWYRQAAGRGLQLLFYSVGIGQISSEVPQNLSASRPQDRQFILSSKKLLLSDSGFYLCAWKGGSSYNEQFFGPGTRLTVL.